Presented here are 25 T cell receptor beta chains from one specimen sequenced in a study of cytomegalovirus exposure and HLA in healthy donors. Both 60 Vbeta primers and 13 Jbeta primers went into the PCR. TCRdb keeps only in-frame clones here, not all; method: immunoSEQ multiplex PCR. The table lists some 150,000 clones, 70% to 80% of them singletons, with around 3.6% in the top ten. The sample comprised PBMCs. Receptors originate from a young man in good health and CMV-seronegative.

V is TRBV4-1 and J is TRBJ2-7; D possibly corresponds to TRBD1 (8 bases). The germline gives CDR1 MGHRA, CDR2 YSYEKL. Trimming pared 6 bases from V and 1 base from J, leaving 16 bases between. This CDR3 spans 15 amino acids. CDR3 amino acids: CASRRSQGGSYEQYF. The CDR3 bases are TGCGCCAGCAGGAGATCACAGGGGGGGTCCTACGAGCAGTACTTC.

The chain carries TRBV7-9 and TRBJ2-5; 8 positions match TRBD1. CDR1 is SEHNR, CDR2 FQNEAQ, per germline (reference sequence). After removal of 2 bases from V and 1 base from J, the junction contained 6 bases not matched to a gene. CDR3 size: 16 residues. CDR3 amino acids: CASSLFRTGGQETQYF. As DNA, the CDR3 is TGTGCCAGCAGCTTATTCCGCACAGGGGGCCAAGAGACCCAGTACTTC.

This chain's CDR3 is CASSPTDLSGYTF. The CDR3 nucleotides are TGTGCCAGTAGTCCGACAGACCTTAGTGGCTACACCTTC. The chain links TRBV19 to TRBJ1-2, with a possible D match to TRBD1 (5 bases). The CDR3 covers 13 residues. Germline CDR1 LNHDA, CDR2 SQIVND (reference sequence). Trimming pared 5 bases from V and 7 bases from J, leaving 14 bases between.

This rearrangement joins TRBV18 to TRBJ2-7; D is ambiguous. With 4 bases removed from V and 5 bases from J, the gap between germline ends came to 15 bases. The CDR3 consists of 14 residues. Germline loops: CDR1 KGHSH, CDR2 LQKENI. DNA for the CDR3: TGTGCCAGCTCACTCTCGGCCTCCGCGGACGAGCAGTACTTC. It specifies CASSLSASADEQYF.

The chain links TRBV7-9 to TRBJ1-1, with D tentatively TRBD1 (6 bases). Germline assignment: CDR1 SEHNR and CDR2 FQNEAQ (reference sequence). Deletions cut 7 bases from V and 3 bases from J, with 15 bases between. The CDR3 is 14 residues long. CDR3 in amino acids: CASTVPGAYTEAFF. CDR3 nucleotides: TGTGCCAGCACCGTACCAGGGGCCTACACTGAAGCTTTCTTT.

The chain has TRBV5-1 and TRBJ2-5; TRBD1 is a possible D gene (5 bases). The tail of the sequence fits TRBJ2-7 better, so the J call may be wrong. This CDR3 is 14 amino acids long. Germline V gives CDR1 SGHRS, CDR2 YFSETQ. The CDR3: CASSLGHDSYEQYF. CDR3 nucleotides: TGCGCCAGCAGCCTCGGACATGACTCCTACGAGCAGTACTTC.

The V call is TRBV5-8, the J call TRBJ2-1; 7 bases are a match to TRBD1. Germline trimming cut 4 bases from V and 6 bases from J; bases unmatched to any gene: 10. The germline V gene encodes CDR1 SGHTS and CDR2 YDEGEE. This CDR3 contains 15 residues. The CDR3: CASSRDREVFNEQFF. For the CDR3, the DNA is TGTGCCAGCAGCCGAGACAGGGAAGTTTTCAATGAGCAGTTCTTC.

The gene calls are TRBV7-2 and TRBJ2-1; 12 bases match TRBD2. The J segment lost 8 bases and the V segment lost 3 bases, leaving 5 bases of the junction unmatched. The CDR3 runs to 15 residues. Germline CDR1 and CDR2: SGHTA and FQGNSA. CDR3 sequence reads: CASSFETSGSHEQFF. In nucleotides, the CDR3 is TGTGCCAGCAGCTTTGAGACTAGCGGGAGTCATGAGCAGTTCTTC.

This clone was picked up a small number of times. CDR3 in DNA: TGTGCCTGGAGATCGATTCACACCCAGAACACTGAAGCTTTCTTT. Translating it yields CAWRSIHTQNTEAFF. The genes are TRBV30 and TRBJ1-1; D is ambiguous. The CDR3 runs to 15 residues. Trimming removed 3 bases at V and 1 base at J, with 15 bases between. Germline CDR1 and CDR2: GTSNPN and SVGIG (reference sequence).

The rearrangement joins TRBV12-5 to TRBJ1-4, with TRBD1 matching over 9 bases. With 5 bases clipped from V and 8 bases from J, the junction kept 6 bases outside the gene matches. The CDR3 has 14 residues. CDR1 is LGHNT and CDR2 is FRNRAP in the germline V gene. CDR3: CASGPGQGREKLFF. CDR3 coding DNA: TGTGCTAGTGGTCCCGGACAGGGGAGGGAAAAACTGTTTTTT.

CDR3 bases: TGTGCCAGCAACCGCGGGACCGAAGACTACGAGCAGTACTTC. It is translated as CASNRGTEDYEQYF. The chain has TRBV9 and TRBJ2-7; possible D gene TRBD2, 6 bases. Germline V gene data show CDR1 as SGDLS and CDR2 as YYNGEE. This CDR3 comprises 14 residues. Trimming pared 6 bases from V and 3 bases from J, leaving 16 bases between.

The sample holds a few counts of this clone. V is TRBV19 and J is TRBJ2-1; 12 bases map to TRBD2. V lost 9 bases, J lost 4 bases, and 10 bases stayed unmatched. Germline lookup yields CDR1 LNHDA and CDR2 SQIVND (reference sequence). The CDR3 contains 16 residues. The CDR3 loop is CASSQWGTSGYNEQFF. The DNA for the CDR3 is TGTGCCAGCAGCCAATGGGGGACTAGCGGGTACAATGAGCAGTTCTTC.

This sequence joins TRBV14 and TRBJ2-1; no firm D call. With 3 bases removed from V and 0 bases from J, the gap between germline ends came to 9 bases. The CDR3 is 15 amino acids. Germline V CDR1 and CDR2: SGHDN, FVKESK. The CDR3 here is CASSQSWSSYNEQFF. The CDR3 region has the DNA TGTGCCAGCAGCCAGAGCTGGAGCTCCTACAATGAGCAGTTCTTC.

A word on this clone: The junction differs from germline at one of its ends, possibly a read error. The sample holds other DNA sequences that translate to the same CDR3. The chain is built from TRBV9 and TRBJ1-1; D may be TRBD1 (5 bases). CDR1 is SGDLS, CDR2 YYNGEE, per germline. The CDR3 consists of 14 residues. As DNA, the CDR3 is TGTGCCAGCAGCGTGGGGGGTATGAACACTGAAGCCTTCTTT. Amino acid sequence: CASSVGGMNTEAFF.

This clone was seen a few times. The chain combines TRBV2 with TRBJ2-1; TRBD2 aligns across 8 bases. Per germline, CDR1 SNHLY and CDR2 FYNNEI. This CDR3 spans 15 amino acids. Germline trimming cut 2 bases from V and 4 bases from J; bases unmatched to any gene: 4. The CDR3 coding sequence is TGTGCCAGCAGTGAAATGGGGACTAGATACAATGAGCAGTTCTTC. It translates to CASSEMGTRYNEQFF.

The chain combines TRBV7-9 with TRBJ2-5, with D hard to call. The CDR3 runs to 14 residues. V dropped 2 bases and J dropped 0 bases, with 7 bases sitting between them. Germline V gives CDR1 SEHNR, CDR2 FQNEAQ (reference sequence). The CDR3 DNA follows: TGTGCCAGCAGCTTACTACTGTACCAAGAGACCCAGTACTTC. It is translated as CASSLLLYQETQYF.

The V gene is TRBV7-2, the J gene TRBJ1-4, with 9 bases matching TRBD1. The CDR3 contains 17 residues. The ends lost 3 bases at V and 11 bases at J; junction bases unmatched: 16. The V gene's germline CDR1 is SGHTA and CDR2 FQGNSA. CDR3 sequence (DNA): TGTGCCAGCAGCTTGGAGGGGGCCGGGACAGGGATCACCAAACTGTTTTTT. Its translation: CASSLEGAGTGITKLFF.

The chain has TRBV2 and TRBJ2-7; TRBD2 might be the D (6 bases). Germline lookup yields CDR1 SNHLY and CDR2 FYNNEI. The CDR3 length is 16 residues. The ends were cut back, 3 bases at V and 5 bases at J, with 20 bases in the middle. This chain's CDR3 is CASSDGRTTTRDEQYF. The CDR3 DNA reads TGTGCCAGCAGTGACGGACGGACTACCACACGCGACGAGCAGTACTTC.

This clone is a singleton in its sample. V and J are TRBV9 and TRBJ2-3, with TRBD2 as a possible D gene (6 bases). V was cut by 0 bases and J by 6 bases, with 17 bases left in between. The CDR3 loop spans 16 amino acids. Germline V gene sequence: CDR1 SGDLS, CDR2 YYNGEE. The CDR3 DNA follows: TGTGCCAGCAGCGTAGCTGCCGGGACTCCACAGGATACGCAGTATTTT. It encodes CASSVAAGTPQDTQYF.

This chain joins TRBV7-8 and TRBJ2-2, with 11 positions matching TRBD2. CDR3 length: 16 amino acids. Germline CDR1 is SGHVS and CDR2 is FQNEAQ. V gave up 8 bases and J gave up 1 base; unmatched junction bases: 6. The CDR3 coding sequence is TGTGCCAGCGTAGCGGGGGGGCTTTGGAACACCGGGGAGCTGTTTTTT. Residues: CASVAGGLWNTGELFF.

V is TRBV5-1 and J is TRBJ1-1; no clear D gene. This CDR3 spans 14 amino acids. CDR1 is SGHRS and CDR2 is YFSETQ in the germline V gene. V was pared by 1 base and J by 4 bases, with 11 bases between. The CDR3 spells CASSLISSVTEAFF. The CDR3 DNA reads TGCGCCAGCAGCTTGATTTCGTCAGTCACTGAAGCTTTCTTT.

V and J are TRBV9 and TRBJ2-2; 11 bases agree with TRBD2. V dropped 6 bases and J dropped 4; count of bases not matched to a gene: 8. Germline values: CDR1 SGDLS, CDR2 YYNGEE. The CDR3 is made up of 16 amino acids. CDR3 region: CASKGLAGGGTGELFF. The CDR3 nucleotides are TGTGCCAGCAAGGGGCTAGCGGGAGGAGGCACCGGGGAGCTGTTTTTT.

This clone was seen a handful of times. The chain is built from TRBV15 and TRBJ2-4, with 8 bases fitting TRBD1. The CDR3 has 18 residues. The trim removed 2 bases at V and 0 bases at J, leaving 9 bases unmatched. Germline assignment: CDR1 LNHNV and CDR2 YYDKDF (reference sequence). CDR3: CATSRPKRDRLAKNIQYF. The CDR3 DNA follows: TGTGCCACCAGCAGACCGAAGAGGGACAGGCTAGCCAAAAACATTCAGTACTTC.

This clone was counted many times. This chain joins TRBV28 and TRBJ1-4; D gene uncertain. Per the germline V gene, CDR1 is MDHEN and CDR2 is SYDVKM. The V end was cut by 6 bases, the J end by 1 base, with 15 bases between. CDR3 length equals 16 residues. CDR3 nucleotides: TGTGCCAGCAGCTTGCGGAGACCACAAACTAATGAAAAACTGTTTTTT. Amino acids: CASSLRRPQTNEKLFF.

V gene TRBV7-8 combines with J gene TRBJ2-1; 15 positions match TRBD2. V shed 3 bases and J 5 bases; nucleotides not matched to a gene: 5. Germline CDR1 reads SGHVS; CDR2 reads FQNEAQ. CDR3 length equals 17 residues. The CDR3 coding sequence is TGTGCCAGCAGCTTCTACGGGACTAGCGGGGGGAACAATGAGCAGTTCTTC. Translating it yields CASSFYGTSGGNNEQFF.